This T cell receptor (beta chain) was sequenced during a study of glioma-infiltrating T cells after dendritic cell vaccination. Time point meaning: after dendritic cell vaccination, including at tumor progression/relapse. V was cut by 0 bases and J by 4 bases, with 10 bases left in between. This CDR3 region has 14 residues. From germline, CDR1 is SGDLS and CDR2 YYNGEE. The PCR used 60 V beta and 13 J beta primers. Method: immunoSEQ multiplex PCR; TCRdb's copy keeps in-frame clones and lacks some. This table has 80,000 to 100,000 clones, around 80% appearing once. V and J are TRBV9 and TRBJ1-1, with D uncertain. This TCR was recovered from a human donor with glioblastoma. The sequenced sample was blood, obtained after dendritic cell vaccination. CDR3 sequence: CASSVGRVGTEAFF. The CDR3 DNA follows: TGTGCCAGCAGCGTAGGGAGGGTGGGCACTGAAGCTTTCTTT.